This T cell receptor (beta chain) was retrieved from a study of resident and recirculating memory T cells in vitiligo (dated by TCRdb to the late 2010s). Concerning the study at large: For TCR beta sequencing, each of a few stable vitiligo patients provided PBMCs and epidermis from shave biopsies taken at two lesional sites and two nonlesional sites. Human TCR beta sequencing was used to test whether specific clones in lesional vitiligo skin differed from clones in nonlesional skin and blood. Right before genomic DNA was extracted using the Qiagen DNeasy Blood & Tissue Kit, the samples were homogenized with no cell sorting step. Broader findings and caveats from the paper: Because TCR sequences were not shared across biopsy sites or across patients, the findings suggest that different lesions are infiltrated by different T cell clones, a pattern described as private specificity. No unique dominant TCR clone was detected, and clonality varied among vitiligo lesions. Even within a single patient, overlap and correlation analysis found no significant repertoire overlap between any biopsies apart from each lesion compared with itself. Mechanistic studies in the future are needed to assess how much the detected T cell clones and the human Trm pools versus Tcm pools each contribute.

The immunoSEQ hsTCRB kit was used to amplify TCR beta chains from genomic DNA. Sequencing of TCR beta libraries was performed on an Illumina MiSeq instrument by the immunoSEQ service. On the authors' methods: Repertoire data were analyzed with the immunoSEQ Analyzer. The immuneACCESS repertoire file appears here via TCRdb, limited to in-frame rearrangements. These files lack a portion of the clones; in checked studies, under half of the deficit traces to unresolved V genes, and the cause of the others is not known. That table furnishes V, J and clone size, whereas the DNA furnished D and trimming. Here the sample has 40,000 to 50,000 clones; roughly 91% occur a single time. In total, the top ten clones hold about 4.5% of the sample. Concerning this clone itself: Its cognate antigen has yet to be identified. The input lacks base qualities; no much larger clone sits a single base away.

CDR1 and CDR2, looked up from the germline V gene, are MNHNS and SASEGT. V sheds 3 bases and J sheds 5 bases, leaving 17 bases between their ends. Measured from the cysteine to the phenylalanine, the CDR3 is 15 residues long. Just CDR3 DNA is preserved here, 45 bases in frame from base 1. Stable vitiligo was defined as no change in lesions over the previous 6 months. To qualify as stable, patients additionally needed to show no confetti depigmentation, which is a clinical sign of active vitiligo. Any patient who had received treatment in the previous three months was excluded. PBMCs were isolated from heparinized blood by Ficoll density gradient centrifugation and were subsequently flash-frozen.

This receptor was identified in a male donor with vitiligo. The chain is assembled from TRBV6-1 and TRBJ2-7, with a tentative D gene TRBD2 over 5 matching bases. The sequenced sample consisted of blood. CDR3 reads: CASSELGEGADEQYF. At the DNA level, the sequence is TGTGCCAGCAGTGAGCTGGGAGAGGGAGCAGACGAGCAGTACTTC.